The rows below give T cell receptor beta chains drawn from one sample of a study of blood T cell repertoires in COVID-19. Method: immunoSEQ multiplex PCR; TCRdb's copy keeps in-frame clones and lacks some. Of 200,000 or so clones listed, roughly 90% are singletons. The sample was PBMCs or T cells enriched from blood (not recorded which). These TCRs come from a woman in her 30s who had recovered from COVID-19. Both conserved end residues are part of each CDR3. A D gene is named only where the DNA matches it firmly. Not all rows give a size; the values are once, few, many and, for expanded clones, a class.

J gene,clone size,V gene,CDR3 length,D gene,CDR3 protein,CDR3 DNA
TRBJ2-4,once,TRBV5-1,14,.,CASNRGRGENIQYF,TGCGCCAGCAACAGGGGGCGGGGGGAAAACATTCAGTACTTC
TRBJ1-6,few,TRBV3-1/TRBV3-2,15,.,CASSQGAGQNSPLHF,TGTGCCAGCAGCCAAGGGGCAGGTCAGAACTCACCCCTCCACTTT
TRBJ1-6,.,TRBV4-1,16,.,CASSQEGGFSNSPLHF,TGCGCCAGCAGCCAAGAGGGGGGTTTCTCCAATTCACCCCTCCACTTT
TRBJ2-2,.,TRBV18,14,.,CASSPGTNTGELFF,TGTGCCAGCTCACCCGGGACAAACACCGGGGAGCTGTTTTTT
TRBJ2-3,once,TRBV6-1,13,.,CASSESGTDTQYF,TGTGCCAGCAGTGAGAGTGGCACAGATACGCAGTATTTT
TRBJ2-7,.,TRBV2,12,.,CASSEWGDEQYF,TGTGCCAGCAGTGAGTGGGGGGACGAGCAGTACTTC
TRBJ1-1,few,TRBV11-2,16,.,CASSLVDRGGGTEAFF,TGTGCCAGCAGCTTAGTGGACCGAGGGGGGGGAACTGAAGCTTTCTTT
TRBJ2-5,.,TRBV6-1,15,.,CASSEGRRGQETQYF,TGTGCCAGCAGTGAAGGAAGGAGAGGGCAAGAGACCCAGTACTTC
TRBJ2-1,.,TRBV6-4,17,.,CASGMGVFCSSYNEQFF,TGTGCCAGCGGCATGGGAGTTTTCTGCTCCTCTTACAATGAGCAGTTCTTC
TRBJ1-4,.,TRBV6-5,14,.,CASMGDSVAEKLFF,TGTGCCAGCATGGGCGACAGCGTTGCGGAAAAACTGTTTTTT
TRBJ1-2,few,TRBV6-4,15,.,CASSDSREGGDGYTF,TGTGCCAGCAGTGACTCGAGAGAAGGTGGAGATGGCTACACCTTC
TRBJ2-1,.,TRBV10-3,14,.,CAISESEGHGEQFF,TGTGCCATCAGTGAGTCGGAGGGGCATGGTGAGCAGTTCTTC
TRBJ1-1,once,TRBV5-5,14,.,CASSIRLADTEAFF,TGTGCCAGCAGCATCCGCTTGGCAGACACTGAAGCTTTCTTT
TRBJ1-6,.,TRBV4-2,17,TRBD1,CASSQDSLDRDYSPLHF,TGTGCCAGCAGCCAAGATTCCCTGGACAGGGATTATTCACCCCTCCACTTT
TRBJ2-5,many,TRBV3-1/TRBV3-2,15,TRBD2,CASSLRLAGGETQYF,TGTGCCAGCAGCCTCCGACTAGCGGGGGGGGAGACCCAGTACTTC
TRBJ1-2,.,TRBV6-6,17,.,CASSHRPFATPLYGYTF,TGTGCCAGCAGTCACAGGCCCTTCGCCACCCCACTCTATGGCTACACCTTC